Listed here is a single T cell receptor (beta chain). What it recognizes is unknown. The data were obtained in a study of T cell responses to AZD1222 COVID-19 vaccine. Study-wide results and limits: Epitopes outside B.1.351 and B.1.1.7 mutated regions reportedly drew nearly half of spike TCRs.

V lost 5 bases and J lost 0, with 16 bases in between. The V gene's germline CDR1 is KGHSH and CDR2 LQKENI. This CDR3 contains 16 residues. Sequenced by immunoSEQ multiplex PCR; TCRdb stores in-frame clones only, minus some. The sample shows 130,000 to 150,000 clones, around nine tenths of them seen only once. The clonotype was recovered from an adult in good health. The genes are TRBV18 and TRBJ2-5, with D perhaps TRBD1 (6 bases). The starting material was peripheral blood, obtained on day 0 of AZD1222 vaccination. CDR3 coding DNA: TGTGCCAGCTCATCGACTCAGGGGATGTACCAAGAGACCCAGTACTTC. As protein: CASSSTQGMYQETQYF.